This note documents a single T cell receptor (beta chain) sequence. This sample is drawn from a study of blood T cell repertoires in COVID-19. The ends lost 5 bases at V and 2 bases at J; junction bases unmatched: 3. The CDR3 sequence is 14 residues long. Looked up from germline, CDR1 is SEHNR and CDR2 is FQNEAQ (reference sequence). Clones were read by immunoSEQ multiplex PCR, and TCRdb kept only the in-frame ones, dropping some. The sample yields 320,000 or so clones, 80% to 90% seen once. Sequencing was carried out using PBMCs or T cells enriched from blood (not recorded which). The V call is TRBV7-9, the J call TRBJ2-4; 7 bases are a match to TRBD1. This clonotype originated in a man aged 25 to 40 who had recovered from COVID-19. The CDR3 here is CASSATGTKNIQYF. CDR3 DNA: TGTGCCAGCAGCGCGACAGGGACCAAAAACATTCAGTACTTC. Full variable domain (outside the CDR3, taken from reference TRBV7-9 and TRBJ2-4): DTGVSQNPRHKITKRGQNVTFRCDPISEHNRLYWYRQTLGQGPEFLTYFQNEAQLEKSRLLSDRFSAERPKGSFSTLEIQRTEQGDSAMYLCASSATGTKNIQYFGAGTRLSVL.